Listed below are T cell receptor beta chains from one sample, sequenced in a study of cytomegalovirus exposure and HLA in healthy donors. TCRdb's table, derived via immunoSEQ multiplex PCR, lists solely in-frame clones and lacks some. The sample consists of some 110,000 clones, about 83% of them appearing once. Sequencing input: PBMCs. These receptors all stem from a man younger than 35 in good health and CMV-seronegative. Both conserved end residues are part of each CDR3. The D gene is left open where the match is weak. Where a row states a size, it is once, few, many or the class of an expanded clone; other rows omit it.

CDR3nt | CDR3aa | j_gene | d_gene | abundance | v_gene
TGTGCCAGCACCTTAGACAGGGCGGATGAGCAGTTCTTC | CASTLDRADEQFF | TRBJ2-1 | TRBD1 | once | TRBV6-1
TGCGCCAGCAGCCACGGGACGTCAGGGGGCTACGAGCAGTACTTC | CASSHGTSGGYEQYF | TRBJ2-7 | TRBD1 | - | TRBV5-1
TGTGCCAGCCGGGTCCAGGGACAGAGTAACTATGGCTACACCTTC | CASRVQGQSNYGYTF | TRBJ1-2 | TRBD1 | - | TRBV6-1
TGTGCCAGCAGTGTGGTGGCTGAGCAGTTCTTC | CASSVVAEQFF | TRBJ2-1 | - | once | TRBV6-1
TGTGCCAGCAGGCAGACGAACACCGGGGAGCTGTTTTTT | CASRQTNTGELFF | TRBJ2-2 | - | - | TRBV6-5
TGTGCCACCAGCAGACCTGGGACAGGGCGGTCTGGAAACACCATATATTTT | CATSRPGTGRSGNTIYF | TRBJ1-3 | TRBD1 | - | TRBV15
TGTGCCAGCAGCCTACAGACAGGGGTCGGCGAAGCTTTCTTT | CASSLQTGVGEAFF | TRBJ1-1 | TRBD1 | - | TRBV9
TGTGCCAGCAGACGCGGACAGGGAAACACTGAAGCTTTCTTT | CASRRGQGNTEAFF | TRBJ1-1 | TRBD1 | - | TRBV6-5
TGTGCCAGCAGTCGGACAGGCTCTGGAAACACCATATATTTT | CASSRTGSGNTIYF | TRBJ1-3 | TRBD1 | - | TRBV6-5
TGTGCCAGTAGGGGACTAGCGGGACCGGATGAGCAGTTCTTC | CASRGLAGPDEQFF | TRBJ2-1 | TRBD2 | - | TRBV19
TGTGCCAGCTCACCACCGACAGGGTTTGGAAACACCATATATTTT | CASSPPTGFGNTIYF | TRBJ1-3 | TRBD1 | - | TRBV18